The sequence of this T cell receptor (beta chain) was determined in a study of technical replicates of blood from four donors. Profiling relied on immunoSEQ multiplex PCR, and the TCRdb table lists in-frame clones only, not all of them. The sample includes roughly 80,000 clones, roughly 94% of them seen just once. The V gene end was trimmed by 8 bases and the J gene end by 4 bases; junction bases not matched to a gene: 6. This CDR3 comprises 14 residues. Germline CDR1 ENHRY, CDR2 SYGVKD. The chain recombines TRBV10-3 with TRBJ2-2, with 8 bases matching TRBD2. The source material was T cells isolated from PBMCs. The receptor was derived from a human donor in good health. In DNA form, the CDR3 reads TGTGCCATCTTTGCCGGGACTAGCACCGGGGAGCTGTTTTTT. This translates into CAIFAGTSTGELFF.